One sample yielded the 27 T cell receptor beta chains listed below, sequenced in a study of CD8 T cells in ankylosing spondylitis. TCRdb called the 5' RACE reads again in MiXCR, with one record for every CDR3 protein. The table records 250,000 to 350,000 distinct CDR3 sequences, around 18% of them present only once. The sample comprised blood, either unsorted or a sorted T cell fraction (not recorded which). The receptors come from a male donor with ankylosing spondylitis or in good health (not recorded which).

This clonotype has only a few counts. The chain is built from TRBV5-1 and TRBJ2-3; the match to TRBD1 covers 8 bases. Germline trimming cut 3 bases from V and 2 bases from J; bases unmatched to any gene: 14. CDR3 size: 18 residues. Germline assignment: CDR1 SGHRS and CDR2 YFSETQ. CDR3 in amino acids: CASSSGSSGTGLTDTQYF. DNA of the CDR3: TGCGCCAGCAGCTCTGGTAGTTCAGGGACAGGTCTCACAGATACGCAGTATTTT.

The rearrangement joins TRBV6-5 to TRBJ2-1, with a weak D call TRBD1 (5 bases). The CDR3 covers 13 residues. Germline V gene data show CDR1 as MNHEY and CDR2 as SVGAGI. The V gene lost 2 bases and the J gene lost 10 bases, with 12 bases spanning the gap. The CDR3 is CASSYPDSLEQFF. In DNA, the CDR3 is TGTGCCAGCAGTTACCCTGACAGTCTGGAGCAGTTCTTC.

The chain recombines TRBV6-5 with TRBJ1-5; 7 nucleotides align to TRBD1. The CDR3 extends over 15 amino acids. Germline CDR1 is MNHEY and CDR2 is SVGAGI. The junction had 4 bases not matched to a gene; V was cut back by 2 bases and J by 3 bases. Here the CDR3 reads CASSYRTGDNQPQHF. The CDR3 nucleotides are TGTGCCAGCAGTTACCGTACAGGGGACAATCAGCCCCAGCATTTT.

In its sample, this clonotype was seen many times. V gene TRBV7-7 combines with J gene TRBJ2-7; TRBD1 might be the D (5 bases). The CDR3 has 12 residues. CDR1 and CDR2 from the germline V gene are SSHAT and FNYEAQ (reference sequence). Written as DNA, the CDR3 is TGTGCTAGCAGCTTAGACAGACCCCGGGAGTACGTC. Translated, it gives CASSLDRPREYV.

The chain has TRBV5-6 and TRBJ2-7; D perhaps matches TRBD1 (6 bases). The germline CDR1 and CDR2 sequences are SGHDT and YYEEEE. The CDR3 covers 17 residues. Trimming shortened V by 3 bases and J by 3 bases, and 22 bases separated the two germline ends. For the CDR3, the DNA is TGTGCCAGCAGCTCCGGATTAACAGGGTTCTGGATCTACGAGCAGTACGTC. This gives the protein CASSSGLTGFWIYEQYV.

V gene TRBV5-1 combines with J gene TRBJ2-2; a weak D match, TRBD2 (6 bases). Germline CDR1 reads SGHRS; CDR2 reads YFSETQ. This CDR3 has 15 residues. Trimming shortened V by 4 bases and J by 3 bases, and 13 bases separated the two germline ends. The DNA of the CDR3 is TGCGCCAGCAGCGATAGCGGACTTTACACCGGGGAGCTGTTTTTT. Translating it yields CASSDSGLYTGELFF.

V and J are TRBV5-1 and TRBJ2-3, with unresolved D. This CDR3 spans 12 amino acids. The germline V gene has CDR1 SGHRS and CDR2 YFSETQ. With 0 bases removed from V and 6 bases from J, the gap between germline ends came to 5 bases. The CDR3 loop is CASSLDFDTQYF. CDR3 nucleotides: TGCGCCAGCAGCTTGGACTTCGATACGCAGTATTTT.

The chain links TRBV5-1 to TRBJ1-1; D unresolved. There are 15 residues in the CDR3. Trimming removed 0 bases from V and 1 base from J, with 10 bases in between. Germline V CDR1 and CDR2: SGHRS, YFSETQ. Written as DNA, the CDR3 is TGCGCCAGCAGCTTGGACGGACCAAAGAACACTGAAGCTTTCTTT. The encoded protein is CASSLDGPKNTEAFF.

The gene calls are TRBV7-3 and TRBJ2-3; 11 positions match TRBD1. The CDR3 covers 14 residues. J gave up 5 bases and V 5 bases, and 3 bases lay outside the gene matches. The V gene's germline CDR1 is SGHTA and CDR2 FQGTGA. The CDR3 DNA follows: TGTGCCAGCAGCGTGGACAGGGGGCAAGATACGCAGTATTTT. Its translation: CASSVDRGQDTQYF. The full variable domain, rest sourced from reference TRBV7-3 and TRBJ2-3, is GAGVSQTPSNKVTEKGKYVELRCDPISGHTALYWYRQSLGQGPEFLIYFQGTGAADDSGLPNDRFFAVRPEGSVSTLKIQRTERGDSAVYLCASSVDRGQDTQYFGPGTRLTVL.

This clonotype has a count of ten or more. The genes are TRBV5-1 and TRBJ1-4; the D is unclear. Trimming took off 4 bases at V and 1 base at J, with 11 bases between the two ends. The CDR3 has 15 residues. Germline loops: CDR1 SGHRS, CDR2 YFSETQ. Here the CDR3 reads CASSPGGITNEKLFF. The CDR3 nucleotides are TGCGCCAGCAGCCCTGGAGGGATAACTAATGAAAAACTGTTTTTT. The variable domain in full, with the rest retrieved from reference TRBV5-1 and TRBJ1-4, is KAGVTQTPRYLIKTRGQQVTLSCSPISGHRSVSWYQQTPGQGLQFLFEYFSETQRNKGNFPGRFSGRQFSNSRSEMNVSTLELGDSALYLCASSPGGITNEKLFFGSGTQLSVL.

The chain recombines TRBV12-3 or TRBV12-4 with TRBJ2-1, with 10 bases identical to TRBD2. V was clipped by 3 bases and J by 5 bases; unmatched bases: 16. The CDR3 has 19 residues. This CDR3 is CASSFSPGVWTSGHNEQFF. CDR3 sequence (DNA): TGTGCCAGCAGTTTTTCTCCCGGCGTGTGGACTAGCGGACACAATGAGCAGTTCTTC.

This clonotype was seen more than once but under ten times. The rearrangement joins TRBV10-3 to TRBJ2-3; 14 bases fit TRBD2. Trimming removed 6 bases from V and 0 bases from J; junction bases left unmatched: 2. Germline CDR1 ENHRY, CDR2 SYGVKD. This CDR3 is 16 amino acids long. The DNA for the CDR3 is TGTGCCATCAGGGGACTAGCGGGAGACAGCACAGATACGCAGTATTTT. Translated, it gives CAIRGLAGDSTDTQYF.

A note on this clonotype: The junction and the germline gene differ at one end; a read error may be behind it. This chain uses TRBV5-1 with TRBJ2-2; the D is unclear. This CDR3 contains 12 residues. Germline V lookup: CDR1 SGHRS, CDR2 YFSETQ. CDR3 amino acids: CAGSRRPGELFF. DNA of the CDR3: TGCGCCGGCAGCCGACGACCCGGGGAGCTGTTTTTT.

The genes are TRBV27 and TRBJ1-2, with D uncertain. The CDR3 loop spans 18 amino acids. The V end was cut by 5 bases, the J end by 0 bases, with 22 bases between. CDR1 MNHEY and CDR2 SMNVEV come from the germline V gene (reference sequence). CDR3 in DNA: TGTGCCAGCAGTCCCACCCACAGTATGACTTATGCTAACTATGGCTACACCTTC. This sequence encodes CASSPTHSMTYANYGYTF.

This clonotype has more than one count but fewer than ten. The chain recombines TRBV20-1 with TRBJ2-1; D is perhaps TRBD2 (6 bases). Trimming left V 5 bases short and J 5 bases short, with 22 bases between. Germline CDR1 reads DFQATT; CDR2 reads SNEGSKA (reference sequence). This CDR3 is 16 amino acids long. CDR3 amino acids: CSAPGLLLGANNEQFF. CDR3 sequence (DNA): TGCAGTGCTCCGGGACTTTTACTGGGCGCGAACAATGAGCAGTTCTTC.

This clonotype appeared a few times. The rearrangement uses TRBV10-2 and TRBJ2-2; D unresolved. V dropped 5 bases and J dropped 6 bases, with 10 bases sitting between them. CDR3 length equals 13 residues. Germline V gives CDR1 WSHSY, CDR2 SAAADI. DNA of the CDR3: TGCGCCAGCAGTCTTGGATTGGCCGGGGAGCTGTTTTTT. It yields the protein CASSLGLAGELFF.

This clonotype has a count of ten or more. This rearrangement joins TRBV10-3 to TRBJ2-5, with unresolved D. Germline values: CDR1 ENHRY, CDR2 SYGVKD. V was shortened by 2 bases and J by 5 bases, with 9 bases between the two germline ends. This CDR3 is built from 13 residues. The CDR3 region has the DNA TGTGCCATCAGTGAGGGACGGGCTGAGACCCAGTACTTC. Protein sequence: CAISEGRAETQYF.

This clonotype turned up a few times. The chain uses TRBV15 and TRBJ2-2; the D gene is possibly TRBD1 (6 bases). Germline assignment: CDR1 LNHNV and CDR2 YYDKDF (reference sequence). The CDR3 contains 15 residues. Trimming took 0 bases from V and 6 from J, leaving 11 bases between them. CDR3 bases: TGTGCCACCAGCAGAGAGAGGGGGTCGTCCGGGGAGCTGTTTTTT. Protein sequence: CATSRERGSSGELFF.

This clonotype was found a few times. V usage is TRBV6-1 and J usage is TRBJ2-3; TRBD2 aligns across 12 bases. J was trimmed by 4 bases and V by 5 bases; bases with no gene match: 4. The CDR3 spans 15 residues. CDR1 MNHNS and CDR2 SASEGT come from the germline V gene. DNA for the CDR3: TGTGCCAGCAGTATGGGACTAGCGGGTTCAGATACGCAGTATTTT. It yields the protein CASSMGLAGSDTQYF.

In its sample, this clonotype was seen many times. The CDR3 protein is CASSVSGAETQYF. CDR3 DNA sequence: TGTGCCAGCAGCGTTAGCGGGGCGGAGACCCAGTACTTC. This chain uses TRBV9 with TRBJ2-5; 8 positions agree with TRBD2. CDR1 and CDR2 (germline): SGDLS, YYNGEE. The V and J ends lost 2 bases and 5 bases, in that order; junction bases with no gene match: 2. The CDR3 consists of 13 residues.

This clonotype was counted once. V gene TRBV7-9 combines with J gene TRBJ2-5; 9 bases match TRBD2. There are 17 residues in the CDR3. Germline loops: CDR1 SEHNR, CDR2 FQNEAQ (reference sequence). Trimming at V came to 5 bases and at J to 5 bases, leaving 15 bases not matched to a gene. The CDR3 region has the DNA TGTGCCAGCAGCCAGATTAGTAGCGGGAGTGAGTTGGAGACCCAGTACTTC. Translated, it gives CASSQISSGSELETQYF.

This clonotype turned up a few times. The CDR3 sequence is CASSSPGGTETQYF. CDR3 bases: TGTGCCAGCAGTTCCCCAGGGGGAACGGAGACCCAGTACTTC. The chain couples TRBV28 to TRBJ2-5; the match to TRBD1 covers 7 bases. The length of the CDR3 is 14 residues. After removal of 4 bases from V and 5 bases from J, the junction contained 7 bases not matched to a gene. Per germline, CDR1 MDHEN and CDR2 SYDVKM.

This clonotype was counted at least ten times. The CDR3 is CASSSHDLYEKLFF. In DNA form, the CDR3 reads TGTGCCAGCAGCTCCCACGACTTGTATGAAAAACTGTTTTTT. V is TRBV6-1 and J is TRBJ1-4, with D unclear. The CDR3 extends over 14 amino acids. V dropped 6 bases and J dropped 6 bases, with 14 bases sitting between them. Per germline, CDR1 MNHNS and CDR2 SASEGT.

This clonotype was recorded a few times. CDR3 sequence reads: CASSLPYLAGDEQFF. In nucleotides, the CDR3 is TGTGCCAGCAGTTTACCTTATCTTGCGGGGGATGAGCAGTTCTTC. This chain connects TRBV28 to TRBJ2-1; TRBD2 matches 7 bases. The CDR3 covers 15 residues. V lost 2 bases, J lost 8 bases, and 9 bases stayed unmatched. Looked up from germline, CDR1 is MDHEN and CDR2 is SYDVKM. The full variable domain, with the rest looked up from reference TRBV28 and TRBJ2-1, is DVKVTQSSRYLVKRTGEKVFLECVQDMDHENMFWYRQDPGLGLRLIYFSYDVKMKEKGDIPEGYSVSREKKERFSLILESASTNQTSMYLCASSLPYLAGDEQFFGPGTRLTVL.

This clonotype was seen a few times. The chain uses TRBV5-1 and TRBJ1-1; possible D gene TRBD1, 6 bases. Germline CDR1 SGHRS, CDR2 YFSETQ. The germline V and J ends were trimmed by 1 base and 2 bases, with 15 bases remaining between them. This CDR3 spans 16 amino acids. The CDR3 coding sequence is TGCGCCAGCAGCTTGCGGTTTCAGGGGAGAAACACTGAAGCTTTCTTT. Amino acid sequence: CASSLRFQGRNTEAFF.

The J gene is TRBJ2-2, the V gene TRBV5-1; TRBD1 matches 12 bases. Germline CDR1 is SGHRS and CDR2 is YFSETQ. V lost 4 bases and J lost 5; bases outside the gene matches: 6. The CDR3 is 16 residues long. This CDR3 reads CASSPGQGALTGELFF. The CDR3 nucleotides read TGCGCCAGCAGCCCGGGACAGGGGGCGCTTACCGGGGAGCTGTTTTTT.

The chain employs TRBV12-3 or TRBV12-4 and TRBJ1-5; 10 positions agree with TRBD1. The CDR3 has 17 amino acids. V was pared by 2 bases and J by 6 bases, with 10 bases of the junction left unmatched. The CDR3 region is CASSLPLGQGGSQPQHF. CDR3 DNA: TGTGCCAGCAGTTTACCCCTAGGACAGGGGGGTAGTCAGCCCCAGCATTTT.